This record covers a single T cell receptor (beta chain). The assay was immunoSEQ multiplex PCR, and TCRdb's table has in-frame clones only and misses some. The sample includes about 78,000 clones, over 75% seen only once; the top ten take 2.5% to 4%. This specimen comes from a study of T cell responses to AZD1222 COVID-19 vaccine. This clonotype originated in an adult who received the AZD1222 COVID-19 vaccine. This sample comprised peripheral blood, obtained 28 days after the second AZD1222 dose.

This CDR3 is CASSRTAPMNTEAFF. The CDR3 nucleotides read TGTGCCAGCAGCAGGACAGCTCCCATGAACACTGAAGCTTTCTTT. The chain combines TRBV2 with TRBJ1-1; a possible D gene is TRBD1 (6 bases). CDR1 SNHLY and CDR2 FYNNEI come from the germline V gene. CDR3 length equals 15 residues. V was cut by 6 bases and J by 0 bases, with 14 bases left in between.